The 15 T cell receptor beta chains below were found in one sample sequenced in a study of blood T cell repertoires in COVID-19. The repertoire was sequenced with immunoSEQ multiplex PCR; TCRdb's copy has only in-frame clones and lacks some. The sample comprises about 20,000 clones, around 92% of which are singletons, and 5% to 6.5% rests with the top ten. Sample: peripheral blood. These receptors came from a human donor in a cohort sampled during active COVID-19.

The DNA of the CDR3 is TGTGCCAGTAGTCCTAACGGGGAAAGGGCTGGAAACACCATATATTTT. This translates into CASSPNGERAGNTIYF. The chain links TRBV19 to TRBJ1-3, with D uncertain. Trimming cost V 5 bases and J 2 bases, with 16 bases left between them. Per the germline V gene, CDR1 is LNHDA and CDR2 is SQIVND (reference sequence). The CDR3 sequence is 16 residues long.

The V gene is TRBV5-4, the J gene TRBJ2-3; TRBD2 agrees at 7 bases. Germline CDR1 reads SGHNT; CDR2 reads YYREEE (reference sequence). This CDR3 region has 16 residues. The V gene end was trimmed by 0 bases and the J gene end by 2 bases; junction bases not matched to a gene: 6. The CDR3 DNA is TGTGCCAGCAGCTTGGAGGCTAGCGGCTCCACAGATACGCAGTATTTT. It encodes CASSLEASGSTDTQYF.

The chain employs TRBV18 and TRBJ2-7; 9 positions agree with TRBD1. In germline, CDR1 is KGHSH, CDR2 LQKENI. This CDR3 spans 13 amino acids. The junction had 4 bases not matched to a gene; V was cut back by 5 bases and J by 5 bases. In DNA, the CDR3 is TGTGCCAGCTCAACCGGGACAGGGAACGAGCAGTACTTC. Its protein product is CASSTGTGNEQYF.

This rearrangement joins TRBV5-6 to TRBJ1-1, with 12 bases identical to TRBD1. Germline V gene sequence: CDR1 SGHDT, CDR2 YYEEEE. The CDR3 spans 15 residues. The trim removed 4 bases at V and 10 bases at J, leaving 11 bases unmatched. Here the CDR3 DNA reads TGTGCCAGCAGCCAAATTAGGGACAGGGGGCATGGAGCTTTCTTT. This encodes CASSQIRDRGHGAFF.

The chain combines TRBV6-6 with TRBJ2-5, with D tentatively TRBD1 (5 bases). Germline-derived CDR1 and CDR2 are MNHNY and SVGAGI (reference sequence). Between the trimmed V and J ends, which lost 7 bases and 1 base, there was a span of 10 bases. The CDR3 extends over 13 amino acids. The CDR3 is CASTHRLQETQYF. In DNA, the CDR3 is TGTGCCAGCACCCACAGGCTCCAAGAGACCCAGTACTTC.

This clone is a singleton in its sample. This chain uses TRBV7-8 with TRBJ1-5, with 10 bases lining up with TRBD1. Trimming removed 1 base from V and 7 bases from J; junction bases left unmatched: 7. Germline values: CDR1 SGHVS, CDR2 FQNEAQ. The CDR3 has 16 amino acids. CDR3 amino acids: CASSLVLGQGKQPQHF. The DNA for the CDR3 is TGTGCCAGCAGCTTAGTTCTGGGACAGGGGAAGCAGCCCCAGCATTTT.

The V gene is TRBV6-5, the J gene TRBJ1-2, with D possibly being TRBD1 (6 bases). The V end lost 6 bases, the J end lost 6 bases, and 20 bases lay between the germline ends. Germline assignment: CDR1 MNHEY and CDR2 SVGAGI. The CDR3 loop spans 15 amino acids. In nucleotides, the CDR3 is TGTGCCAGCAGCGTTACAGGGAGGGTAGGGGATGGCTACACCTTC. This codes for CASSVTGRVGDGYTF.

The chain combines TRBV28 with TRBJ1-2, with TRBD1 matching over 9 bases. Unmatched junction bases numbered 2, after V lost 3 bases and J lost 3 bases. This CDR3 has 14 amino acids. Germline CDR1 reads MDHEN; CDR2 reads SYDVKM. CDR3 coding DNA: TGTGCCAGCAGTTTCCGACAGGGGGACTATGGCTACACCTTC. Its protein is CASSFRQGDYGYTF.

The V gene is TRBV28, the J gene TRBJ1-5; the D is unclear. V was clipped by 8 bases and J by 10 bases, with 6 bases between them. Germline V CDR1 and CDR2: MDHEN, SYDVKM. The CDR3 length is 9 residues. This chain's CDR3 is CASGFPQHF. The DNA for the CDR3 is TGTGCCAGCGGCTTTCCCCAGCATTTT.

The chain joins TRBV11-2 to TRBJ1-1, with 9 positions matching TRBD1. After removal of 2 bases from V and 1 base from J, the junction contained 8 bases not matched to a gene. The CDR3 is 17 residues long. Germline loops: CDR1 SGHAT, CDR2 FQNNGV. CDR3 coding DNA: TGTGCCAGCAGCTTAACCCTCTTGGGACAGGGGAACACTGAAGCTTTCTTT. Encoded protein: CASSLTLLGQGNTEAFF.

This sequence joins TRBV13 and TRBJ2-3; D is unclear. Germline V gene lookup returns CDR1 PRHDT and CDR2 FYEKMQ (reference sequence). Trimming pared 5 bases from V and 0 bases from J, leaving 6 bases between. The CDR3 is 13 amino acids. CDR3 region: CASSKPSTDTQYF. Here the CDR3 DNA reads TGTGCCAGCAGCAAGCCTAGCACAGATACGCAGTATTTT.

This chain uses TRBV6-5 with TRBJ2-7; tentatively, D is TRBD2 (5 bases). The CDR3 totals 16 residues. The V end lost 2 bases, the J end lost 3 bases, and 17 bases lay between the germline ends. Per the germline V gene, CDR1 is MNHEY and CDR2 is SVGAGI. In DNA form, the CDR3 reads TGTGCCAGCAGTTACCGGGAAACGGGTGGGCTCTACGAGCAGTACTTC. The encoded protein is CASSYRETGGLYEQYF.

This chain connects TRBV10-3 to TRBJ1-2, with D tentatively TRBD1 (6 bases). Per germline, CDR1 ENHRY and CDR2 SYGVKD. The V gene lost 0 bases and the J gene lost 6 bases, with 14 bases spanning the gap. The CDR3 has 15 residues. CDR3 region: CAISESEQGGNGYTF. The CDR3 nucleotides are TGTGCCATCAGTGAGTCGGAACAGGGTGGGAATGGCTACACCTTC.

The genes are TRBV3-1 (or the pseudogene TRBV3-2) and TRBJ1-1; D not certain. CDR3 length: 12 residues. CDR1 and CDR2 from the germline V gene are LGHDT and YNNKEL (reference sequence). V shed 1 base and J shed 10 bases, with 10 bases lying between them. CDR3 sequence reads: CASSQAGSVAFF. The CDR3, as DNA: TGTGCCAGCAGCCAAGCGGGGTCGGTAGCTTTCTTT.

The rearrangement uses TRBV28 and TRBJ2-1, with 7 bases lining up with TRBD2. Per germline, CDR1 MDHEN and CDR2 SYDVKM. The CDR3 has 14 residues. The V gene end was trimmed by 10 bases and the J gene end by 3 bases; junction bases not matched to a gene: 9. The CDR3 DNA follows: TGTGCCACTTTGTTAAGCGGGATCTACAATGAGCAGTTCTTC. Residues: CATLLSGIYNEQFF.